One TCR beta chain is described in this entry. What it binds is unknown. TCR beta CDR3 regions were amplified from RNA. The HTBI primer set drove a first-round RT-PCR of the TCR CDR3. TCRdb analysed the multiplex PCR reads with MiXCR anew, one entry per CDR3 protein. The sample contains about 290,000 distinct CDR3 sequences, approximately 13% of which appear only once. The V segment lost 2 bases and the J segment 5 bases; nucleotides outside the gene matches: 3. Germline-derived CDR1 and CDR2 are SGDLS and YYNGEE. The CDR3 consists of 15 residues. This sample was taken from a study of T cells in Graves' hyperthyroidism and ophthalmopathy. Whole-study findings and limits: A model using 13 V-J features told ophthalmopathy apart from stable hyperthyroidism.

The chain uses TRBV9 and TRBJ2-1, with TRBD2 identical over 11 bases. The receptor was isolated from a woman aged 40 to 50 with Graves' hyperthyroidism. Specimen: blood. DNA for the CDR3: TGTGCCAGCAGCGTTAAGGGACTAGCGGACAATGAGCAGTTCTTC. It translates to CASSVKGLADNEQFF.